These 3 T cell receptor beta chains originate from one sample sequenced in a study of CD8+CD57+ T cells in acquired aplastic anemia. Genomic DNA templated the TCR beta VDJ and CDR3 profiling. Using its own MiXCR run on the reads, TCRdb lists one record per CDR3 protein. Of approximately 270,000 distinct CDR3 sequences in the sample, 45% to 70% were seen once. Specimen: sorted CD4+, CD8+, or CD8+CD57+ T cells (not recorded which) from PBMCs. These receptor sequences come from a human donor with severe aplastic anemia or a healthy control (not recorded which).

V is TRBV2 and J is TRBJ1-1; 8 bases are shared with TRBD1. Trimming at V came to 6 bases and at J to 7 bases, leaving 10 bases not matched to a gene. Germline loops: CDR1 SNHLY, CDR2 FYNNEI. The CDR3 is 14 residues long. CDR3 sequence reads: CASREDREGYEAFF. The CDR3 DNA sequence: TGTGCCAGCAGGGAGGACAGGGAGGGATATGAAGCTTTCTTT.

The rearrangement links TRBV10-2 to TRBJ2-7, with 7 bases fitting TRBD2. CDR1 WSHSY and CDR2 SAAADI come from the germline V gene. There are 14 residues in the CDR3. V lost 1 base to trimming and J lost 6 bases; unmatched junction nucleotides: 6. CDR3 nucleotide sequence: TGCGCCAGCAGTGAGTTAGTGGGGGAGGGCGAGCAGTACTTC. This encodes CASSELVGEGEQYF.

V is TRBV5-1 and J is TRBJ2-2; the match to TRBD1 covers 9 bases. The CDR3 runs to 19 residues. From germline, CDR1 is SGHRS and CDR2 YFSETQ. V shed 0 bases, J shed 0 bases, and the junction held 9 bases outside the gene matches. The CDR3 spells CASSLAGQGSIANTGELFF. The CDR3 region has the DNA TGCGCCAGCAGCTTGGCCGGACAGGGGAGCATTGCGAACACCGGGGAGCTGTTTTTT.